Below are 4 T cell receptor beta chains sequenced from a single sample in a study of human T cells and chemical hapten exposure. Each CDR3 protein gets one entry after TCRdb re-called the RACE reads with MiXCR. The sample lists some 330,000 distinct CDR3 sequences, around 5.5% seen once, with over 7% in the top ten. Described time point: pre-sensitization, week 0. Treatment described: therapeutic diphenylcyclopropenone sensitization with weekly scalp DPC. This sample comprised whole blood, obtained in connection with sensitization to the hapten diphenylcyclopropenone (DPC). The receptors were sampled from a woman aged 18-29 years with alopecia areata. Some clones in this sample may be carry-over from other donors' samples.

This sequence joins TRBV29-1 and TRBJ1-1, with TRBD1 identical over 7 bases. CDR1 is SQVTM, CDR2 ANQGSEA, per germline. This CDR3 region has 14 residues. J lost 1 base, V lost 5 bases, and 7 bases had no gene match. The CDR3 DNA is TGCAGCGTTCTTCCGGGACAGAGGAACACTGAAGCTTTCTTT. Translation gives CSVLPGQRNTEAFF.

This clonotype was seen more than once but under ten times. The chain uses TRBV27 and TRBJ2-7, with unresolved D. This CDR3 has 16 residues. Trimming removed 0 bases from V and 3 bases from J, with 15 bases in between. Germline CDR1 reads MNHEY; CDR2 reads SMNVEV (reference sequence). The DNA for the CDR3 is TGTGCCAGCAGTTTATCGTCGAGTAGGGATTACTACGAGCAGTACTTC. This sequence encodes CASSLSSSRDYYEQYF.

This clonotype has a count of ten or more. The J gene is TRBJ2-1, the V gene TRBV7-9; maybe TRBD2 (6 bases). V was trimmed by 0 bases and J by 8 bases, leaving 14 bases between them. CDR1 and CDR2 (germline): SEHNR, FQNEAQ (reference sequence). The CDR3 has 15 residues. The CDR3: CASSLALAGIHEQFF. DNA of the CDR3: TGTGCCAGCAGCTTAGCACTAGCAGGAATTCATGAGCAGTTCTTC.

There are a few counts of this clonotype. The V call is TRBV6-4, the J call TRBJ2-1; TRBD2 matches 10 bases. Trimming cost V 2 bases and J 10 bases; bases outside gene matches: 8. Germline CDR1 reads MRHNA; CDR2 reads SNTAGT. The CDR3 contains 15 residues. The CDR3 region is CASSDRSGGANEQFF. The CDR3, as DNA: TGTGCCAGCAGTGACCGGAGCGGGGGGGCCAACGAGCAGTTCTTC.